This T cell receptor beta chain originates from a study of T cells expressing NK-cell markers. Study-wide results and caveats: CD8+ T cells in over five donors included dominant NKG2C+ clonotypes at about 1.0-8%.

The CDR3 is 14 amino acids. Germline V CDR1 and CDR2: ENHRY, SYGVKD. Turning to this clonotype: The target antigen is unknown.

In generating TCR beta cDNA, 5'RACE template switching with UMIs was used. TCRdb derives one entry per CDR3 protein from the 5' RACE reads, leaving out DNA. In all, the sample yields over 100,000 distinct CDR3 sequences. The source of this sequence is a woman between 18 and 70 years old in good health. Sequenced: blood T cells: a sorted CD56 or NKG2C T cell subset, CD4+ or CD8+ T cells, or bulk PBMC T cells (not recorded which). This chain connects TRBV10-3 to TRBJ2-4; there is no DNA to check the TCRdb D call of TRBD1. CDR3 sequence: CAISDSLGGNIQYF.